The TCR beta chain under discussion was sequenced for a study of OX40 agonist ivuxolimab in advanced cancers. Study-wide context: Among those treated, three patients had partial responses, one with hepatocellular carcinoma and two with cutaneous melanoma.

About this clone itself: Its specificity is not known.

The method was immunoSEQ multiplex PCR; TCRdb's version includes in-frame clones alone and lacks a portion of them. This sample has tens of thousands of clones; about nine tenths occur once, and the top ten carry 1%. The length of the CDR3 is 14 residues. Germline V lookup: CDR1 MNHNY, CDR2 SVGAGI (reference sequence). V gave up 8 bases and J gave up 0 bases, with 13 bases separating them. Study findings and constraints: Blood T cells, both CD4+ and CD8+, expanded clonally by week 6 at 0.1 to 3.0 mg/kg. The study found that CD8+ T cells averaged more expanded clones than CD4+.

The gene calls are TRBV6-6 and TRBJ1-1; D call uncertain. This TCR was sampled from an adult with an advanced solid tumor such as melanoma, head and neck, liver or kidney cancer. Source: CD4+ or CD8+ T cells sorted from blood, taken in a trial of the OX40 agonist ivuxolimab. For the CDR3, the DNA is TGTGCCAGCGGGGAGCGGACCATGAACACTGAAGCTTTCTTT. Translation gives CASGERTMNTEAFF.